This T cell receptor beta chain is from a study of cytomegalovirus exposure and HLA in healthy donors. This PCR relied on a set of 60 Vbeta primers and 13 Jbeta primers. Using immunoSEQ multiplex PCR, the repertoire was profiled, and TCRdb retains in-frame clones only, with some absent. Across more than 100,000 clones, the top ten clones capture less than 2% of the sample. Unmatched junction bases numbered 7, after V lost 1 base and J lost 5 bases. CDR3 length: 17 residues. Germline assignment: CDR1 SNHLY and CDR2 FYNNEI. The sequenced material came from PBMCs. This TCR was sampled from a woman between 40 and 50 years old in good health and CMV-seronegative. The chain carries TRBV2 and TRBJ2-2; 10 positions agree with TRBD2. As DNA, the CDR3 is TGTGCCAGCAGTGAAGTGGTAGCGGGGGGTGATACCGGGGAGCTGTTTTTT. It codes for CASSEVVAGGDTGELFF.